This record looks at one TCR beta chain sequence and its context. This CDR3 is built from 11 residues. Germline CDR1 reads SEHNR; CDR2 reads FQNEAQ (reference sequence). V was clipped by 5 bases and J by 4 bases, with 5 bases between them. The data belong to a study of T cell changes during pregnancy in multiple sclerosis. The table came from immunoSEQ multiplex PCR; TCRdb's copy has only in-frame clones and leaves some out. The sample yields around 100,000 clones, almost 95% seen once. This sample comprised peripheral blood, obtained before pregnancy. The sequence was obtained from a female donor with multiple sclerosis, enrolled in a pregnancy study. V usage is TRBV7-9 and J usage is TRBJ1-1; D remains unclear. CDR3 loop: CASSRGTEAFF. In DNA, the CDR3 is TGTGCCAGCAGCCGGGGCACTGAAGCTTTCTTT.